Shown below are 12 T cell receptor beta chains from a single sample sequenced in a study of breast tumors, draining lymph nodes, adjacent tissues. Axillary draining lymph nodes of breast cancer patients supplied the node samples. Each CDR3 protein is one row after TCRdb ran MiXCR on the multiplex PCR reads. Here the sample spans around 140,000 distinct CDR3 sequences, 20% to 25% being singletons. Sequenced sample: axillary lymph node tissue. The receptor set was obtained from a female donor with breast cancer. Some clones in this sample may be carry-over from other donors' samples.

Worth noting for this clonotype: One base away lies a much larger clone, so this may be a sequencing read error. The chain uses TRBV20-1 and TRBJ2-6; perhaps TRBD1 as D (5 bases). Germline assignment: CDR1 DFQATT and CDR2 SNEGSKA (reference sequence). The CDR3 consists of 13 residues. The CDR3, as DNA: TGCAGTGCTAGTCTCTCTGGGGCCAACGCCCTGACTTTC. It specifies CSASLSGANALTF.

Details on this clonotype: The missing conserved phenylalanine or tryptophan at the end of this CDR3 makes a read error likely. The chain couples TRBV7-2 to TRBJ2-3; D perhaps matches TRBD1 (6 bases). Germline loops: CDR1 SGHTA, CDR2 FQGNSA. V shed 1 base and J shed 6 bases, with 14 bases lying between them. The CDR3 consists of 15 residues. The CDR3 reads CASSLVSRGSDTQYS. CDR3 DNA: TGTGCCAGCAGCTTAGTGAGCAGGGGTTCCGATACGCAGTATTCT.

In its sample, this clonotype was seen many times. This chain uses TRBV6-1 with TRBJ1-2; 7 bases agree with TRBD1. This CDR3 region has 15 residues. V lost 1 base and J lost 8; bases outside the gene matches: 10. The germline gives CDR1 MNHNS, CDR2 SASEGT. Here the CDR3 DNA reads TGTGCCAGCAGTGAAGTCGGACAGGTCTATAGGGGCTACACCTTC. It is translated as CASSEVGQVYRGYTF.

To note about this clonotype: Being one base from a much bigger clone, this may be a read error. This sequence joins TRBV30 and TRBJ1-4; the D gene is possibly TRBD1 (5 bases). Germline loops: CDR1 GTSNPN, CDR2 SVGIG (reference sequence). This CDR3 comprises 13 residues. The CDR3 spells CAWSTGLGEKPFF. The CDR3, as DNA: TGTGCCTGGAGTACGGGGCTGGGTGAAAAACCGTTTTTT.

For this clonotype: A much larger clone differs from this one at a single base, so this may be a read error. The chain joins TRBV11-2 to TRBJ2-1; D is possibly TRBD1 (6 bases). CDR1 is SGHAT, CDR2 FQNNGV, per germline. Trimming stripped 6 bases from V and 9 bases from J, with 9 bases between. This CDR3 is built from 11 residues. CDR3 DNA sequence: TGTGCCAGCAGGAGACAGGTTGAGCAGTTCTTC. This gives the protein CASRRQVEQFF.

This clonotype has just a few counts. The chain combines TRBV28 with TRBJ2-1; unclear D gene. Germline V CDR1 and CDR2: MDHEN, SYDVKM. V was shortened by 5 bases and J by 6 bases, with 11 bases between the two germline ends. This CDR3 is built from 13 residues. DNA for the CDR3: TGTGCCAGCAGTCGACCACCCGCCAATGAGCAGTTCTTC. Its translation: CASSRPPANEQFF. Full variable domain (rest looked up from reference TRBV28 and TRBJ2-1): DVKVTQSSRYLVKRTGEKVFLECVQDMDHENMFWYRQDPGLGLRLIYFSYDVKMKEKGDIPEGYSVSREKKERFSLILESASTNQTSMYLCASSRPPANEQFFGPGTRLTVL.

This clonotype was recorded a few times. The chain carries TRBV13 and TRBJ2-2; D unclear. CDR3 length: 13 amino acids. The germline V and J ends were trimmed by 3 bases and 6 bases, with 8 bases remaining between them. Germline values: CDR1 PRHDT, CDR2 FYEKMQ (reference sequence). The CDR3 spells CASSLSPSGELFF. CDR3 coding DNA: TGTGCCAGCAGCTTGAGCCCCTCCGGGGAGCTGTTTTTT.

This clonotype has a count of ten or more. The chain carries TRBV7-9 and TRBJ2-1, with 9 bases aligning to TRBD2. The CDR3 is 18 amino acids. V gave up 1 base and J gave up 6 bases; unmatched junction bases: 13. Germline-derived CDR1 and CDR2 are SEHNR and FQNEAQ (reference sequence). Written as DNA, the CDR3 is TGTGCCAGCAGCTTAGAAGTTGCTGGCGGGAGGGCCATCAATGAGCAGTTCTTC. This encodes CASSLEVAGGRAINEQFF.

This clonotype was seen ten or more times. The chain uses TRBV20-1 and TRBJ2-5, with 13 bases fitting TRBD2. CDR3 length equals 17 residues. J lost 1 base, V lost 5 bases, and 10 bases had no gene match. Germline values: CDR1 DFQATT, CDR2 SNEGSKA (reference sequence). DNA of the CDR3: TGCAGTGCTTTTACTAGCGGGAGGGCATTCGGCCAAGAGACCCAGTACTTC. Its protein product is CSAFTSGRAFGQETQYF.

As for this clonotype: This clone may be a read error of a much larger clone one base away. This chain uses TRBV12-3 or TRBV12-4 with TRBJ2-7, with TRBD2 identical over 10 bases. The V gene end was trimmed by 5 bases and the J gene end by 2 bases; junction bases not matched to a gene: 12. The CDR3 spans 17 residues. In DNA, the CDR3 is TGTGCCAGCAGTCCCCTAGCGGGAGTGGGCCGGCCCTACGAGCAGTACTTC. Its translation: CASSPLAGVGRPYEQYF.

This clonotype was detected many times. This chain links TRBV6-6 with TRBJ2-7; no firm D call. Germline CDR1 is MNHNY and CDR2 is SVGAGI (reference sequence). This CDR3 has 12 residues. Trimming stripped 6 bases from V and 10 bases from J, with 16 bases between. The CDR3 protein is CASSPTSVEQYF. The CDR3 DNA sequence: TGTGCCAGCAGCCCCACTTCCGTCGAACAGTACTTC.

V is TRBV27 and J is TRBJ2-2; TRBD2 agrees at 13 bases. The J segment lost 0 bases and the V segment lost 7 bases, leaving 5 bases of the junction unmatched. The CDR3 is made up of 17 amino acids. Germline CDR1 is MNHEY and CDR2 is SMNVEV (reference sequence). Written as DNA, the CDR3 is TGTGCCAGCAAACTAGCGGGAGGGCCGTCGAACACCGGGGAGCTGTTTTTT. Its translation is CASKLAGGPSNTGELFF.